One T cell receptor (beta chain) is described in this entry. Its antigen is undetermined. The data derive from a study of T cell repertoires in cytomegalovirus infection. Overall study: Selection of CMV epitopes for the study included recently identified HLA-C-restricted and well-studied HLA-B-restricted ones. Study results and limitations: The cumulative frequency of public TCR beta families distinguished individuals who carried CMV together with the relevant HLA. The study found HLA-C-restricted CMV-specific TCR beta clonotypes dominating the ex vivo response.

TCRdb ran MiXCR on the reads and lists one entry per CDR3 protein. Here the sample spans 650,000 to 850,000 distinct CDR3 sequences, roughly 28% being singletons. V lost 5 bases, J lost 4 bases, and 14 bases lay in between. The CDR3 contains 14 residues. Per germline, CDR1 MGHRA and CDR2 YSYEKL. Sequencing was performed on cultured CD8+ T cells from PBMCs, taken from culture after CMV antigen stimulation. The V call is TRBV4-1, the J call TRBJ1-1, with a weak D call TRBD1 (6 bases). This sequence originates from a human donor in good health (CMV status not recorded). Some clones in this sample may be carry-over from other donors' samples. Here the CDR3 DNA reads TGCGCCAGCAGCAAAGGGGGTCGGGGCACTGAAGCTTTCTTT. Protein product: CASSKGGRGTEAFF.